The 17 T cell receptor beta chains below come from one sample, sequenced in a study of T cell responses to AZD1222 COVID-19 vaccine. Assay: immunoSEQ multiplex PCR; the TCRdb copy retains only in-frame clones and omits some. The top ten clones hold about 3% of a sample with 140,000 to 150,000 clones, about 89% of them seen once. This material consisted of peripheral blood, taken on day 0 of MenACWY control vaccination. These receptors were obtained from an adult in good health.

The J gene is TRBJ2-5, the V gene TRBV4-1; TRBD1 agrees at 8 bases. Looked up from germline, CDR1 is MGHRA and CDR2 is YSYEKL. V was pared by 2 bases and J by 7 bases, with 15 bases of the junction left unmatched. This CDR3 has 17 amino acids. In DNA, the CDR3 is TGCGCCAGCAGCCAACCAACCGGGACAGGACGGTGGGGGACCCAGTACTTC. As protein: CASSQPTGTGRWGTQYF.

J is TRBJ2-7 and V is TRBV5-1; 8 positions agree with TRBD1. From germline, CDR1 is SGHRS and CDR2 YFSETQ. The CDR3 consists of 14 residues. V gave up 4 bases and J gave up 6 bases; unmatched junction bases: 9. The CDR3 DNA is TGCGCCAGCAGCGCCGACAGGGGTTTGGGCGAGCAGTACTTC. Its protein is CASSADRGLGEQYF.

The DNA for the CDR3 is TGTGCCAGCAGACGGGACTCTGGAAACACCATATATTTT. The encoded protein is CASRRDSGNTIYF. The chain couples TRBV9 to TRBJ1-3, with D unresolved. Per the germline V gene, CDR1 is SGDLS and CDR2 is YYNGEE. V dropped 5 bases and J dropped 0 bases, with 6 bases sitting between them. This CDR3 has 13 residues.

The chain employs TRBV12-3 or TRBV12-4 and TRBJ2-7; no clear D gene. V was pared by 1 base and J by 6 bases, with 7 bases between. The CDR3 is 12 amino acids. CDR3 region: CASSLDVLEQYF. DNA for the CDR3: TGTGCCAGCAGTTTAGACGTCCTCGAGCAGTACTTC.

This clone has only one observation. The rearrangement joins TRBV7-9 to TRBJ2-7, with 14 bases lining up with TRBD2. CDR1 and CDR2 (germline): SEHNR, FQNEAQ (reference sequence). Trimming took 2 bases from V and 0 from J; bases not matched to a gene: 3. The CDR3 is 17 amino acids. CDR3 DNA: TGTGCCAGCAGCTTAAGACTAGCGGGAGGGTTCTCCTACGAGCAGTACTTC. Protein product: CASSLRLAGGFSYEQYF.

This chain joins TRBV24-1 and TRBJ2-1; D is possibly TRBD1 (5 bases). Trimming took 9 bases from V and 7 from J, leaving 12 bases between them. CDR1 KGHDR and CDR2 SFDVKD come from the germline V gene. The CDR3 contains 12 residues. The CDR3 DNA is TGTGCCACCGAAGGGGCACGGAATGAGCAGTTCTTC. Translated, it gives CATEGARNEQFF.

The rearrangement joins TRBV25-1 to TRBJ1-2; 12 bases are a match to TRBD1. The V and J ends lost 2 bases and 0 bases, in that order; junction bases with no gene match: 7. The length of the CDR3 is 18 residues. CDR1 is MGHDK and CDR2 is SYGVNS in the germline V gene. As DNA, the CDR3 is TGTGCCAGCAGTGAAGGGGGACAGGGGGCGAGGGCTAACTATGGCTACACCTTC. Its translation: CASSEGGQGARANYGYTF.

The chain employs TRBV3-1 (or the pseudogene TRBV3-2) and TRBJ1-1, with TRBD1 as a possible D gene (6 bases). CDR1 is LGHDT and CDR2 is YNNKEL in the germline V gene (reference sequence). The V and J ends lost 4 bases and 5 bases respectively, with 17 bases between them. The CDR3 runs to 15 residues. The CDR3 loop reads CASSPLSQGKTEAFF. The DNA for the CDR3 is TGTGCCAGCAGCCCGCTGTCACAGGGTAAGACTGAAGCTTTCTTT.

This chain links TRBV10-2 with TRBJ1-6; 8 bases are shared with TRBD1. V lost 4 bases and J lost 9; bases outside the gene matches: 8. The CDR3 has 15 residues. Germline CDR1 is WSHSY and CDR2 is SAAADI. This chain's CDR3 is CASSVRVTGGSPLHF. Here the CDR3 DNA reads TGCGCCAGCAGTGTCCGAGTTACAGGGGGTTCACCCCTCCACTTT.

The rearrangement joins TRBV11-2 to TRBJ1-1; a possible D gene is TRBD1 (5 bases). Germline loops: CDR1 SGHAT, CDR2 FQNNGV. Trimming removed 4 bases at V and 5 bases at J, with 14 bases between. The CDR3 length is 14 residues. The CDR3 spells CASSWTRGGTEAFF. CDR3 coding DNA: TGTGCCAGCAGCTGGACGCGGGGCGGGACTGAAGCTTTCTTT.

The rearrangement links TRBV12-3 or TRBV12-4 to TRBJ2-3; D gene ambiguous. The CDR3 loop spans 13 amino acids. V dropped 3 bases and J dropped 4 bases, with 8 bases sitting between them. CDR3 nucleotide sequence: TGTGCCAGCAGTTTGTCGGCCGCAGATACGCAGTATTTT. Its translation is CASSLSAADTQYF.

This chain joins TRBV7-9 and TRBJ1-1, with D possibly TRBD1 on 5 matching bases. Trimming cost V 5 bases and J 0 bases, with 16 bases left between them. This CDR3 spans 16 amino acids. Looked up from germline, CDR1 is SEHNR and CDR2 is FQNEAQ (reference sequence). The CDR3 nucleotides read TGTGCCAGCAGCGACACAAGCGGGGGAGTGAACACTGAAGCTTTCTTT. Encoded protein: CASSDTSGGVNTEAFF.

The genes are TRBV27 and TRBJ1-6; D uncertain. This CDR3 is 16 amino acids long. Trimming cost V 1 base and J 1 base, with 8 bases left between them. Germline V gene lookup returns CDR1 MNHEY and CDR2 SMNVEV (reference sequence). CDR3 DNA: TGTGCCAGCAGTTTATGGTGGGGATCCTATAATTCACCCCTCCACTTT. This codes for CASSLWWGSYNSPLHF.

This clone has just one count. V gene TRBV6-6 combines with J gene TRBJ1-1; maybe TRBD1 (6 bases). CDR3 length: 13 amino acids. CDR1 is MNHNY and CDR2 is SVGAGI in the germline V gene (reference sequence). Trimming removed 6 bases from V and 5 bases from J, with 13 bases in between. CDR3 in DNA: TGTGCCAGCAGGGGGGGGCCATGGACTGAAGCTTTCTTT. This translates into CASRGGPWTEAFF.

The J gene is TRBJ1-3, the V gene TRBV9; D call uncertain. CDR3 length equals 14 residues. Germline V gene lookup returns CDR1 SGDLS and CDR2 YYNGEE. V lost 0 bases and J 0 bases, leaving 4 bases between the germline ends. The CDR3 DNA is TGTGCCAGCAGCGTAGGTCTCTCTGGAAACACCATATATTTT. Amino acids: CASSVGLSGNTIYF.

The chain employs TRBV18 and TRBJ1-1; 8 nucleotides agree with TRBD1. The CDR3 contains 15 residues. The V and J ends lost 3 bases and 3 bases, in that order; junction bases with no gene match: 6. The germline V gene has CDR1 KGHSH and CDR2 LQKENI. CDR3 protein: CASSPQGASDTEAFF. CDR3 nucleotides: TGTGCCAGCTCACCCCAGGGGGCGTCTGACACTGAAGCTTTCTTT.

CDR3: CASSQAGTDFSPLHF. CDR3 DNA sequence: TGTGCCAGCAGCCAGGCCGGGACGGATTTTTCACCCCTCCACTTT. J is TRBJ1-6 and V is TRBV7-9; D might be TRBD1 (5 bases). V was shortened by 5 bases and J by 9 bases, with 17 bases between the two germline ends. The CDR3 has 15 amino acids. From germline, CDR1 is SEHNR and CDR2 FQNEAQ (reference sequence).